This T cell receptor (beta chain) was sequenced during a study of blood T cell repertoires in COVID-19. About the study: From T cells, B-cell-depleted T cells, or PBMCs came the material, which was cDNA or gDNA.

Authors' analysis steps: Nucleated cell number was recorded as an estimate derived from reference gene primer amplification. The table came from immunoSEQ multiplex PCR; TCRdb's copy has only in-frame clones and leaves some out. That table is the source of V, J and clone size, and D and trimming were worked out from the DNA. The table has 150,000 to 200,000 clones, roughly 82% seen once; the top ten hold 4% to 6.5%. This CDR3 has 16 amino acids. Trimming removed 7 bases at V and 7 bases at J, with 23 bases between. Germline CDR1 reads LNHDA; CDR2 reads SQIVND (reference sequence). In terms of age and location, participants ranged from roughly 18 to 100 years and lived in roughly 22 US areas. Participants reported their clinical history, and cohort assignment relied on those reports.

The specimen was PBMCs or T cells enriched from blood (not recorded which). The sequence was collected from a woman aged 55 to 70 with acute COVID-19. The chain recombines TRBV19 with TRBJ1-5; tentatively, D is TRBD1 (6 bases). CDR3 sequence (DNA): TGTGCCAGTACCACACGGGGAGGGGGAGTGTACCAGCCCCAGCATTTT. Translating it yields CASTTRGGGVYQPQHF.